This T cell receptor (beta chain) originates from a study of early T cells in non-severe SARS-CoV-2 infection. This clonotype was counted once. The junction had 4 bases not matched to a gene; V was cut back by 0 bases and J by 2 bases. The CDR3 has 16 amino acids. Germline V gene sequence: CDR1 LNHDA, CDR2 SQIVND (reference sequence). One entry per CDR3 protein, called by TCRdb with MiXCR from the 5' RACE reads. The table lists approximately 73,000 distinct CDR3 sequences, around 10% of them singletons. The sequenced material came from whole blood. The chain couples TRBV19 to TRBJ2-1, with TRBD2 matching 7 bases. The sequence was collected from an adult who was a healthcare worker with PCR-confirmed SARS-CoV-2 infection or an uninfected control (not recorded which). The DNA for the CDR3 is TGTGCCAGTAGTATAGACGCGGGGGAGACCTACAATGAGCAGTTCTTC. This translates into CASSIDAGETYNEQFF.